This T cell receptor (beta chain) was sequenced during a study of Graves' ophthalmopathy and Graves' hyperthyroidism. Amplification of TCR beta CDR3 regions used RNA transcripts. A first-round RT-PCR used HTBI primers, followed by a second-round multiplex PCR. Each CDR3 protein gets one entry after TCRdb re-called the multiplex PCR reads with MiXCR. The profile shows some 1.1 million distinct CDR3 sequences, about two fifths of them singletons. Trimming removed 5 bases from V and 4 bases from J, with 17 bases in between. CDR3 size: 15 residues. CDR1 MGHDK and CDR2 SYGVNS come from the germline V gene. Additional autoimmune diseases, uncontrolled infections, pregnancy or lactation disqualified patients.

The sequence was obtained from an adult man with Graves' hyperthyroidism. This sequence joins TRBV25-1 and TRBJ1-2, with D possibly TRBD1 on 6 matching bases. Sequencing input: peripheral blood or thyroid tissue (not recorded which). DNA for the CDR3: TGTGCCAGCAGTCCCCCCACCTCAGGGGCCTATGGCTACACCTTC. Protein: CASSPPTSGAYGYTF.